The sequence of this TCR beta chain was determined in a study of T-cell memory formation after mild COVID-19. Whole-study findings and limits: Later expanders leaned toward CD4+, whereas clones contracting from day 15 to 85 were balanced CD4/CD8.

CDR3 length equals 12 residues. V dropped 2 bases and J dropped 6 bases, with 7 bases sitting between them. In this sample, this clonotype turned up a few times. Its antigen is undetermined. MiXCR was run by TCRdb on the 5' RACE reads, yielding one entry per CDR3 protein. The sample has about 340,000 distinct CDR3 sequences, 20% to 25% seen once. Sequencing input: PBMCs or a T cell subset sorted from them (not recorded which). The sequence was obtained from a man in his late teens or twenties who had mild COVID-19 (a few samples of this study predate the infection). Cell type and time point are not known. The V and J genes are TRBV12-3 or TRBV12-4 and TRBJ1-1, with D possibly matching TRBD1 (5 bases). The CDR3 spells CASSLWDSEAFF. The DNA of the CDR3 is TGTGCCAGCAGTTTATGGGACTCTGAAGCTTTCTTT.